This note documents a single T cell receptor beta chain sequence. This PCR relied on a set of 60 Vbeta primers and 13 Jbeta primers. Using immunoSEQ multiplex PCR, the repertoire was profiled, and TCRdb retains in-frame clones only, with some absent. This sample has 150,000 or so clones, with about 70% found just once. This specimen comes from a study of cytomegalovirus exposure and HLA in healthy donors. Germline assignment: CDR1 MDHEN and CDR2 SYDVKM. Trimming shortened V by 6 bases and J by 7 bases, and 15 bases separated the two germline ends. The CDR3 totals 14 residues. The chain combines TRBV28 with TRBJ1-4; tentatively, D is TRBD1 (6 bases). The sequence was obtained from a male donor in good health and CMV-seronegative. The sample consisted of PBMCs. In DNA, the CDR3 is TGTGCCAGCAGGGCCGGACAGCTGAGTGAAAAACTGTTTTTT. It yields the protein CASRAGQLSEKLFF.